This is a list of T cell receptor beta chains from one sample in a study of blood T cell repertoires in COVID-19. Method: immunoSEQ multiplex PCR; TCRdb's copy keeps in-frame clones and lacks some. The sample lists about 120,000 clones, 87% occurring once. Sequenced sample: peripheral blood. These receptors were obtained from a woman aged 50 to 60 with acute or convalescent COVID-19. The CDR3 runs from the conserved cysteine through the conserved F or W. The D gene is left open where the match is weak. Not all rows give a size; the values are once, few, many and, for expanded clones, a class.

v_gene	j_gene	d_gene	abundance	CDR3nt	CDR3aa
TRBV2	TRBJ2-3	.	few	TGTGCCAGCAGCAACAGGGTAGATACGCAGTATTTT	CASSNRVDTQYF
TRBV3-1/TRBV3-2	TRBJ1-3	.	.	TGTGCCAGCAGCCAAGGGAGGGTCTCTGGAAACACCATATATTTT	CASSQGRVSGNTIYF
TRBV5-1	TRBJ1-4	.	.	TGCGCCAGCAGCTTGGGTGTCAGGGATGCAACTAATGAAAAACTGTTTTTT	CASSLGVRDATNEKLFF
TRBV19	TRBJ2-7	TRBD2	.	TGTGCCAGTAGTATTAGCGCGGGAGAGTACGAGCAGTACTTC	CASSISAGEYEQYF
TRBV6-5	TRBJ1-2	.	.	TGTGCCAGCAGCTCCGGGACAAGTGACGGCTACACCTTC	CASSSGTSDGYTF
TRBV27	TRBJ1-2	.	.	TGTGCCAGCAGTTCAGGGGTTAACTATGGCTACACCTTC	CASSSGVNYGYTF
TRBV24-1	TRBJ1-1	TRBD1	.	TGTGCCACCAGTGTCACAGGGGGCCGAGCTTTCTTT	CATSVTGGRAFF
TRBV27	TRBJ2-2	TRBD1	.	TGTGCCAGCAGTCCCTTGGGGACAGGGGTGGCCGGGGAGCTGTTTTTT	CASSPLGTGVAGELFF
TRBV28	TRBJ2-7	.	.	.	CASSSSGQGLYEQYF
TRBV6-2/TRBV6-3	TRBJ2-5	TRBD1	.	TGTGCCAGCAGCGAACCTGACAGGGGGCGGGGGACCCAGTACTTC	CASSEPDRGRGTQYF
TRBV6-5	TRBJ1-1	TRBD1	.	TGTGCCAGCAGCCCCGGACAGGGACTGAACACTGAAGCTTTCTTT	CASSPGQGLNTEAFF
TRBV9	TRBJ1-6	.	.	TGTGCCAGCAGCGTGGACACTTATTCTTCCTATAATTCACCCCTCCACTTT	CASSVDTYSSYNSPLHF
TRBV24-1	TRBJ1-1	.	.	TGTGCCACCAGTGACCCCACAGGGATAGGAGCTTTCTTT	CATSDPTGIGAFF
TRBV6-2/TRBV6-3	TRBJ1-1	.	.	TGTGCCAGCAGTTACAGGGGAGGCACTGAAGCTTTCTTT	CASSYRGGTEAFF
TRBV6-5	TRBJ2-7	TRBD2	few	TGTGCCAGCAGTTACCGCCTAGCGGGGGGTTTCTACGAGCAGTACTTC	CASSYRLAGGFYEQYF
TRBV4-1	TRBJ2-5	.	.	TGCGCCAGCAGCCAAGGCTGGGGCTTCGAGACCCAGTACTTC	CASSQGWGFETQYF
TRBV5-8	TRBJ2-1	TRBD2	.	TGTGCCAGCAGCTTGTATAGCGGGAGATACAATGAGCAGTTCTTC	CASSLYSGRYNEQFF
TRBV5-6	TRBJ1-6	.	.	TGTGCCAGCAGTCAGACTCAGGGGCATTCACCCCTCCACTTT	CASSQTQGHSPLHF
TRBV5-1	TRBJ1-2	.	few	TGCGCCAGCAGCCCCACTGACTTCTATGGCTACACCTTC	CASSPTDFYGYTF
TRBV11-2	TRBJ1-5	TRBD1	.	TGTGCCAGCAGCTCATCGTTGGGACAGGGGAACAATCAGCCCCAGCATTTT	CASSSSLGQGNNQPQHF